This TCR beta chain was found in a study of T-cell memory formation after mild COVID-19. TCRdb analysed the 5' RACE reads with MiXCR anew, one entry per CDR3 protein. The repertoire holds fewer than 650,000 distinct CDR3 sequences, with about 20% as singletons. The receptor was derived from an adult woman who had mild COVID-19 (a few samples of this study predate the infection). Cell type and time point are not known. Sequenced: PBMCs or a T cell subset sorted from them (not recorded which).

The DNA of the CDR3 is TGTGCCAGCACCCTATCCAGGGGGCAGGACAATCAGCCCCAGCATTTT. This sequence encodes CASTLSRGQDNQPQHF. This rearrangement joins TRBV7-8 to TRBJ1-5, with 8 bases matching TRBD1. Unmatched junction bases numbered 11, after V lost 7 bases and J lost 3 bases. CDR3 length equals 16 residues. Germline loops: CDR1 SGHVS, CDR2 FQNEAQ. Together with reference TRBV7-8 and TRBJ1-5, the CDR3 gives the full variable domain: GAGVSQSPRYKVAKRGQDVALRCDPISGHVSLFWYQQALGQGPEFLTYFQNEAQLDKSGLPSDRFFAERPEGSVSTLKIQRTQQEDSAVYLCASTLSRGQDNQPQHFGDGTRLSIL.